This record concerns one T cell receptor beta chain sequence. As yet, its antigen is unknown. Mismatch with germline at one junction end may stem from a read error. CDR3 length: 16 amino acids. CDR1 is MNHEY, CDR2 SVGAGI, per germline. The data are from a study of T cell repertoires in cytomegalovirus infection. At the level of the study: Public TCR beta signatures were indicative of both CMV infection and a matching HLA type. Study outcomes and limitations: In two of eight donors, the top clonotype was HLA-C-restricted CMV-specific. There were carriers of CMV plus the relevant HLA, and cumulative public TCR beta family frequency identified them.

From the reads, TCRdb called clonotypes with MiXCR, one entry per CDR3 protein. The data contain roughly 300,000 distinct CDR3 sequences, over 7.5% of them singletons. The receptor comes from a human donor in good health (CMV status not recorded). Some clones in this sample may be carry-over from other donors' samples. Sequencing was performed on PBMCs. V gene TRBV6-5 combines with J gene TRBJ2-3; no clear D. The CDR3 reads CACSYSSFHSTDTQYF. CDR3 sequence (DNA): TGTGCCTGCAGTTACTCGAGCTTCCATAGCACAGATACGCAGTATTTT.